The 22 T cell receptor beta chains reported below all come from one sample, sequenced in a study of T-cell reconstitution after alpha-beta-depleted transplantation in children. Unique molecular identifiers featured in how the TCRbeta library was prepared. TCRdb reprocessed the PCR reads with MiXCR, giving one entry per CDR3 protein. This table holds 350,000 to 500,000 distinct CDR3 sequences, around two fifths found once. The sample here was PBMCs, taken before TCRalphabeta/CD19-depleted stem cell transplant. These receptors all stem from a girl aged 2-10 years with aplastic anemia, due to receive a stem cell transplant.

In its sample, this clonotype was seen a few times. CDR3 DNA: TGTGCCAGCAGCTTAGCCGGGACTAGCGTCAATGAGCAGTTCTTC. This sequence encodes CASSLAGTSVNEQFF. The V call is TRBV7-2, the J call TRBJ2-1; 10 bases match TRBD2. The CDR3 consists of 15 residues. The V gene end was trimmed by 0 bases and the J gene end by 6 bases; junction bases not matched to a gene: 2. The germline CDR1 and CDR2 sequences are SGHTA and FQGNSA.

V is TRBV5-1 and J is TRBJ2-7; 9 bases map to TRBD2. V lost 5 bases and J lost 2; bases outside the gene matches: 11. The CDR3 totals 16 residues. Germline V lookup: CDR1 SGHRS, CDR2 YFSETQ. CDR3: CASRPGGAGGTYEQYF. The DNA for the CDR3 is TGCGCCAGCAGGCCCGGGGGAGCGGGAGGAACCTACGAGCAGTACTTC.

This clonotype was counted a few times. The V call is TRBV12-3 or TRBV12-4, the J call TRBJ2-3, with D maybe TRBD2 (5 bases). The CDR3 covers 15 residues. V was shortened by 5 bases and J by 2 bases, with 14 bases between the two germline ends. The CDR3 is CASSEPGTYTDTQYF. CDR3 coding DNA: TGTGCCAGCAGTGAACCGGGAACGTACACAGATACGCAGTATTTT.

This clonotype came up a few times. The V call is TRBV6-1, the J call TRBJ2-1; D gene uncertain. V gave up 5 bases and J gave up 9 bases, with 14 bases separating them. Germline values: CDR1 MNHNS, CDR2 SASEGT. The CDR3 contains 13 residues. The CDR3 nucleotides are TGTGCCAGCAGTCGTATTAGGACCGGTGAGCAGTTCTTC. Protein product: CASSRIRTGEQFF.

The chain carries TRBV4-3 and TRBJ2-3; D unresolved. Per germline, CDR1 LGHNA and CDR2 YSLEER. Trimming stripped 4 bases from V and 3 bases from J, with 14 bases between. CDR3 length: 15 residues. As DNA, the CDR3 is TGCGCCAGCAGCCCTAAAAGGTTAGGGACAGATACGCAGTATTTT. This gives the protein CASSPKRLGTDTQYF.

This clonotype turned up a few times. The rearrangement uses TRBV5-1 and TRBJ1-2; D is perhaps TRBD1 (6 bases). The germline V gene encodes CDR1 SGHRS and CDR2 YFSETQ. The CDR3 loop spans 15 amino acids. V shed 1 base and J shed 4 bases, with 14 bases lying between them. The DNA for the CDR3 is TGCGCCAGCAGCTTGACCGATGTACAGGGCTATGGCTACACCTTC. As protein: CASSLTDVQGYGYTF.

This clonotype was recorded a few times. The rearrangement links TRBV13 to TRBJ2-3, with unresolved D. CDR1 and CDR2 from the germline V gene are PRHDT and FYEKMQ (reference sequence). The CDR3 is 13 amino acids. With 6 bases removed from V and 2 bases from J, the gap between germline ends came to 9 bases. In nucleotides, the CDR3 is TGTGCCAGCAGGGGCGCACCCACAGATACGCAGTATTTT. It is translated as CASRGAPTDTQYF.

V and J are TRBV12-3 or TRBV12-4 and TRBJ2-7; 11 bases fit TRBD1. Unmatched junction bases numbered 8, after V lost 5 bases and J lost 5 bases. This CDR3 comprises 15 residues. CDR3 region: CASSPTGTGGNEQYF. CDR3 DNA: TGTGCCAGCAGTCCGACCGGGACAGGGGGGAACGAGCAGTACTTC.

This clonotype was counted many times. The CDR3 sequence is CASSSPGLAGGETQYF. The CDR3 nucleotides are TGTGCCAGCAGTTCGCCTGGACTAGCGGGAGGGGAGACCCAGTACTTC. V and J are TRBV5-6 and TRBJ2-5; the match to TRBD2 covers 15 bases. This CDR3 has 16 amino acids. V shed 5 bases and J 5 bases; nucleotides not matched to a gene: 7. Germline V CDR1 and CDR2: SGHDT, YYEEEE.

The V call is TRBV4-1, the J call TRBJ2-5, with 7 bases lining up with TRBD1. The CDR3 spans 16 residues. CDR1 is MGHRA, CDR2 YSYEKL, per germline. V dropped 0 bases and J dropped 6; count of bases not matched to a gene: 10. CDR3 in amino acids: CASSQDPQGQRKTQYF. The CDR3 bases are TGCGCCAGCAGCCAAGACCCCCAGGGACAGAGGAAGACCCAGTACTTC.

This sequence joins TRBV6-6 and TRBJ2-1; no clear D. V was trimmed by 0 bases and J by 10 bases, leaving 4 bases between them. From germline, CDR1 is MNHNY and CDR2 SVGAGI (reference sequence). The CDR3 extends over 11 amino acids. CDR3 protein: CASSYSLEQFF. DNA for the CDR3: TGTGCCAGCAGTTACTCACTAGAGCAGTTCTTC.

This clonotype was found a few times. The V and J genes are TRBV5-6 and TRBJ1-4, with no clear D. CDR1 and CDR2 (germline): SGHDT, YYEEEE. The germline V and J ends were trimmed by 3 bases and 4 bases, with 7 bases remaining between them. The CDR3 length is 13 residues. The CDR3 here is CASSSTHNEKLFF. In nucleotides, the CDR3 is TGTGCCAGCAGCTCCACCCATAATGAAAAACTGTTTTTT. Based on the CDR3 plus reference TRBV5-6 and TRBJ1-4, the full variable domain is DAGVTQSPTHLIKTRGQQVTLRCSPKSGHDTVSWYQQALGQGPQFIFQYYEEEERQRGNFPDRFSGHQFPNYSSELNVNALLLGDSALYLCASSSTHNEKLFFGSGTQLSVL.

The chain carries TRBV3-1 and TRBJ2-3, with D uncertain. V shed 0 bases and J shed 4 bases, with 17 bases lying between them. The CDR3 is 17 amino acids. Per germline, CDR1 LGHDT and CDR2 YNNKEL (reference sequence). In DNA, the CDR3 is TGTGCCAGCAGCCAAGATCTTGTTACGAGCATCTCAGATACGCAGTATTTT. Translating it yields CASSQDLVTSISDTQYF.

This clonotype was counted a few times. This chain connects TRBV4-3 to TRBJ2-7, with 8 nucleotides matching TRBD2. The CDR3 extends over 15 amino acids. After removal of 4 bases from V and 2 bases from J, the junction contained 7 bases not matched to a gene. Germline loops: CDR1 LGHNA, CDR2 YSLEER. The DNA of the CDR3 is TGCGCCAGCAGCCTCATGGGGACTAGGGCCTACGAGCAGTACTTC. This encodes CASSLMGTRAYEQYF.

This clonotype was found a few times. The CDR3 region has the DNA TGTGCCAGCAGCCAAGTTAGTAACCAAGTGGCCCAGTACTTC. This sequence encodes CASSQVSNQVAQYF. The chain is built from TRBV3-1 and TRBJ2-5, with unresolved D. V shed 1 base and J shed 9 bases, with 15 bases lying between them. Germline V gene lookup returns CDR1 LGHDT and CDR2 YNNKEL (reference sequence). This CDR3 has 14 amino acids.

In its sample, this clonotype was seen many times. The rearrangement links TRBV12-3 or TRBV12-4 to TRBJ2-1; D possibly corresponds to TRBD2 (6 bases). The CDR3 is made up of 11 amino acids. With 2 bases removed from V and 15 bases from J, the gap between germline ends came to 11 bases. The CDR3 bases are TGTGCCAGCAGTTTATTGGACTACCTGTTCTTC. Translation: CASSLLDYLFF.

The gene calls are TRBV2 and TRBJ2-5; 11 positions match TRBD2. Looked up from germline, CDR1 is SNHLY and CDR2 is FYNNEI. Trimming at V came to 6 bases and at J to 3 bases, leaving 0 bases not matched to a gene. The CDR3 totals 13 residues. The CDR3 sequence: CASRGLAEETQYF. The DNA of the CDR3 is TGTGCCAGCAGGGGACTAGCGGAAGAGACCCAGTACTTC.

The V and J genes are TRBV9 and TRBJ2-3, with TRBD2 matching over 8 bases. Germline V lookup: CDR1 SGDLS, CDR2 YYNGEE. The V and J ends lost 5 bases and 1 base, in that order; junction bases with no gene match: 3. The CDR3 length is 14 residues. This CDR3 is CASSSGGGTDTQYF. CDR3 DNA sequence: TGTGCCAGCAGTTCCGGGGGGGGCACAGATACGCAGTATTTT.

This clonotype has just a few counts. The J gene is TRBJ2-7, the V gene TRBV20-1, with TRBD1 matching over 9 bases. The V and J ends lost 5 bases and 5 bases, in that order; junction bases with no gene match: 4. CDR1 and CDR2 (germline): DFQATT, SNEGSKA (reference sequence). The CDR3 spans 12 residues. Here the CDR3 reads CSAGDRADEQYF. CDR3 sequence (DNA): TGCAGTGCTGGGGACAGGGCCGACGAGCAGTACTTC.

This clonotype was seen repeatedly, ten times or more. V gene TRBV7-6 combines with J gene TRBJ1-1; no clear D. V was shortened by 1 base and J by 5 bases, with 8 bases between the two germline ends. CDR3 size: 13 residues. The germline V gene has CDR1 SGHVS and CDR2 FNYEAQ. CDR3 coding DNA: TGTGCCAGCAGCTTAGAGTTCAGGACTGAAGCTTTCTTT. It encodes CASSLEFRTEAFF.

The chain uses TRBV4-1 and TRBJ1-4; the match to TRBD1 covers 7 bases. This CDR3 region has 13 residues. The V gene end was trimmed by 8 bases and the J gene end by 7 bases; junction bases not matched to a gene: 7. Germline loops: CDR1 MGHRA, CDR2 YSYEKL. The CDR3, as DNA: TGCGCCAGCCGCAGCTCAGGGGGTGAAAAACTGTTTTTT. This codes for CASRSSGGEKLFF.

This clonotype was picked up a small number of times. As DNA, the CDR3 is TGCAGTGCTAGAGACCAGGGTTGGGGAAACACCATATATTTT. Protein product: CSARDQGWGNTIYF. The chain joins TRBV20-1 to TRBJ1-3; TRBD1 is a possible D gene (5 bases). Germline assignment: CDR1 DFQATT and CDR2 SNEGSKA (reference sequence). V was shortened by 0 bases and J by 4 bases, with 10 bases between the two germline ends. The CDR3 is made up of 14 amino acids.